These T cell receptor beta chains were read from a single sample in a study of T-cell reconstitution after alpha-beta-depleted transplantation in children. TCRdb re-called the PCR reads with MiXCR, one entry per CDR3 protein. This table has 450,000 to 700,000 distinct CDR3 sequences, 25% to 30% appearing once. Specimen: PBMCs, collected before TCRalphabeta/CD19-depleted stem cell transplant. The receptors were gathered from a boy younger than two with Wiskott-Aldrich syndrome, due to receive a stem cell transplant. CDR3s include the opening cysteine and the closing phenylalanine or tryptophan. A D gene is named only where the DNA matches it firmly. Clone size is given for some rows only: seen once, a few or many times, or a class if the clone is expanded.

V gene: TRBV20-1; clone size: few; D gene: TRBD2; J gene: TRBJ2-7; CDR3 protein: CSARYGTSGPYEQYF; CDR3 DNA: TGCAGTGCTAGATACGGGACTAGCGGGCCCTACGAGCAGTACTTC
V gene: TRBV29-1; clone size: .; D gene: .; J gene: TRBJ1-4; CDR3 protein: CSVEEGTEKLFF; CDR3 DNA: TGCAGCGTTGAAGAGGGAACGGAAAAACTGTTTTTT
V gene: TRBV25-1; clone size: few; D gene: TRBD2; J gene: TRBJ2-1; CDR3 protein: CASSVLLAGGYNEQFF; CDR3 DNA: TGTGCCAGCAGTGTCTTACTAGCGGGAGGGTACAATGAGCAGTTCTTC
V gene: TRBV20-1; clone size: few; D gene: .; J gene: TRBJ2-5; CDR3 protein: CSARDGGRGTQYF; CDR3 DNA: TGCAGTGCTAGAGATGGGGGGCGGGGGACCCAGTACTTC
V gene: TRBV5-1; clone size: .; D gene: TRBD2; J gene: TRBJ2-1; CDR3 protein: CASSLQGLASSYNEQFF; CDR3 DNA: TGCGCCAGCAGCTTACAGGGACTAGCGAGCTCCTACAATGAGCAGTTCTTC
V gene: TRBV5-4; clone size: .; D gene: TRBD1; J gene: TRBJ2-5; CDR3 protein: CASSLQDRVETQYF; CDR3 DNA: TGTGCCAGCAGCTTACAGGACAGGGTAGAGACCCAGTACTTC
V gene: TRBV5-1; clone size: few; D gene: .; J gene: TRBJ2-7; CDR3 protein: CASSPGDRYEQYF; CDR3 DNA: TGCGCCAGCAGCCCCGGGGACCGCTACGAGCAGTACTTC
V gene: TRBV5-1; clone size: .; D gene: TRBD2; J gene: TRBJ2-3; CDR3 protein: CASSLELADTDTQYF; CDR3 DNA: TGCGCCAGCAGCTTGGAACTAGCGGACACAGATACGCAGTATTTT
V gene: TRBV3-1; clone size: few; D gene: .; J gene: TRBJ2-1; CDR3 protein: CASSQSATEQFF; CDR3 DNA: TGTGCCAGCAGCCAATCAGCGACTGAGCAGTTCTTC
V gene: TRBV6-5; clone size: .; D gene: .; J gene: TRBJ1-1; CDR3 protein: CASSSGNPNTEAFF; CDR3 DNA: TGTGCCAGCAGTTCCGGCAACCCGAACACTGAAGCTTTCTTT
V gene: TRBV18; clone size: few; D gene: .; J gene: TRBJ2-7; CDR3 protein: CASSLLRDEQYF; CDR3 DNA: TGTGCCAGCTCGCTCCTTAGGGACGAGCAGTACTTC
V gene: TRBV10-3; clone size: .; D gene: TRBD1; J gene: TRBJ2-1; CDR3 protein: CAITRGQSSYNEQFF; CDR3 DNA: TGTGCCATCACCAGGGGACAGAGCTCCTACAATGAGCAGTTCTTC
V gene: TRBV5-1; clone size: few; D gene: .; J gene: TRBJ2-7; CDR3 protein: CASSELPGAGEQYF; CDR3 DNA: TGCGCCAGCAGTGAACTCCCGGGAGCAGGAGAGCAGTACTTC